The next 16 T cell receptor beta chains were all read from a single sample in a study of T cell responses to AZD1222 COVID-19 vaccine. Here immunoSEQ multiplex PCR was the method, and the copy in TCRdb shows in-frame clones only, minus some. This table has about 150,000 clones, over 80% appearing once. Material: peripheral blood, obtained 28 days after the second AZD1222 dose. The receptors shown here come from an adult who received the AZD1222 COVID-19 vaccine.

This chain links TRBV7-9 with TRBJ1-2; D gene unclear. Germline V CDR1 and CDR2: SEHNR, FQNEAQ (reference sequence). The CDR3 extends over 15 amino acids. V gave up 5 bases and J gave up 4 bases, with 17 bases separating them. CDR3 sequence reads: CASSPLGSQSYGYTF. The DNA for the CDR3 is TGTGCCAGCAGCCCCTTGGGCAGCCAATCCTATGGCTACACCTTC.

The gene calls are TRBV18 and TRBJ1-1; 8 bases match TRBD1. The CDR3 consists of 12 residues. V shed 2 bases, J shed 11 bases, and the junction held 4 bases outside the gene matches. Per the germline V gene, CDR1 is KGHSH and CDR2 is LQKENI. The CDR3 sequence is CASSPVQGEAFF. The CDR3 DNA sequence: TGTGCCAGCTCACCAGTACAGGGGGAGGCTTTCTTT. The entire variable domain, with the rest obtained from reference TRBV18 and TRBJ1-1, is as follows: NAGVMQNPRHLVRRRGQEARLRCSPMKGHSHVYWYRQLPEEGLKFMVYLQKENIIDESGMPKERFSAEFPKEGPSILRIQQVVRGDSAAYFCASSPVQGEAFFGQGTRLTVV.

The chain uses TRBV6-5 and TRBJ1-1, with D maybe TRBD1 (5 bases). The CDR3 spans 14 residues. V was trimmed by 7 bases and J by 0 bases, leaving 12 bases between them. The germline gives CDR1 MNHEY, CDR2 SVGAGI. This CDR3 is CASNSDTMNTEAFF. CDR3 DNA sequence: TGTGCCAGCAATTCGGACACTATGAACACTGAAGCTTTCTTT.

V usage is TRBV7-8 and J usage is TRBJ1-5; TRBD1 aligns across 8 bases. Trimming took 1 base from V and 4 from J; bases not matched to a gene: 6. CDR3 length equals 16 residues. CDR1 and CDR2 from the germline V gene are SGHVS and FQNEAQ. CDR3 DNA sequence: TGTGCCAGCAGCTTAGGGCCCCAGGGGGCGAATCAGCCCCAGCATTTT. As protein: CASSLGPQGANQPQHF.

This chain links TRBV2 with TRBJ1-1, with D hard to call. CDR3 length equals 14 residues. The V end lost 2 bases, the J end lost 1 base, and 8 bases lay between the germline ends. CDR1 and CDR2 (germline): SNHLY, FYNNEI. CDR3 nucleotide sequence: TGTGCCAGCAGTGAATTCGACCAGAACACTGAAGCTTTCTTT. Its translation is CASSEFDQNTEAFF.

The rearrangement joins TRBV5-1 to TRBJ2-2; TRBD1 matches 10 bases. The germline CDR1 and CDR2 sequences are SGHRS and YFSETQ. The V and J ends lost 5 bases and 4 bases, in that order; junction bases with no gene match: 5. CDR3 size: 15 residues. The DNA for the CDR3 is TGCGCCAGCAGTCAACGGACAGGGGGCACCGGGGAGCTGTTTTTT. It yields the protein CASSQRTGGTGELFF.

CDR3 in DNA: TGTGCCAGCAGCTCTACCGGGACAGATGGCTACACCTTC. It codes for CASSSTGTDGYTF. The gene calls are TRBV11-3 and TRBJ1-2; 7 nucleotides align to TRBD1. Germline loops: CDR1 SGHNT, CDR2 YENEEA. The CDR3 loop spans 13 amino acids. The ends lost 4 bases at V and 6 bases at J; junction bases unmatched: 5.

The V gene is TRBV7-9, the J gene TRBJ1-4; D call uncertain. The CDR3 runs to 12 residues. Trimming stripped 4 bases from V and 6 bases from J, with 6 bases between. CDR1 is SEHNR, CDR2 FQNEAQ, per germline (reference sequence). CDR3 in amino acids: CASSSSDEKLFF. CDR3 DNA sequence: TGTGCCAGCAGCTCGTCGGATGAAAAACTGTTTTTT.

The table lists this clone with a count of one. CDR3 in amino acids: CASSQEGTSGKETQYF. For the CDR3, the DNA is TGTGCCAGCAGCCAAGAGGGGACTAGCGGGAAAGAGACCCAGTACTTC. The chain is built from TRBV3-1 (or the pseudogene TRBV3-2) and TRBJ2-5, with 13 bases aligning to TRBD2. V was pared by 0 bases and J by 3 bases, with 1 base of the junction left unmatched. In germline, CDR1 is LGHDT, CDR2 YNNKEL (reference sequence). This CDR3 is built from 16 residues.

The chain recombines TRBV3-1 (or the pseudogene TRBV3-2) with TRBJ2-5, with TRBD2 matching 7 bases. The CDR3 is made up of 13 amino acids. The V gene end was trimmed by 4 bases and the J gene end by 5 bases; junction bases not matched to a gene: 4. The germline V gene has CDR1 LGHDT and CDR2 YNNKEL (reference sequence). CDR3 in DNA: TGTGCCAGCAGCCCCTGGGGGGGTGAGACCCAGTACTTC. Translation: CASSPWGGETQYF.

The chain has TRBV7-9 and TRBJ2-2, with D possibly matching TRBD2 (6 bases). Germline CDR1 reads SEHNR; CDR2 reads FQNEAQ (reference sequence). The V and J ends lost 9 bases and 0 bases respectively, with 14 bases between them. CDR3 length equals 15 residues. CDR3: CARRGSPSNTGELFF. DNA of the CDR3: TGTGCCAGGCGGGGTAGCCCGTCGAACACCGGGGAGCTGTTTTTT. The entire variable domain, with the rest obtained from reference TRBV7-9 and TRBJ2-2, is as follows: DTGVSQNPRHKITKRGQNVTFRCDPISEHNRLYWYRQTLGQGPEFLTYFQNEAQLEKSRLLSDRFSAERPKGSFSTLEIQRTEQGDSAMYLCARRGSPSNTGELFFGEGSRLTVL.

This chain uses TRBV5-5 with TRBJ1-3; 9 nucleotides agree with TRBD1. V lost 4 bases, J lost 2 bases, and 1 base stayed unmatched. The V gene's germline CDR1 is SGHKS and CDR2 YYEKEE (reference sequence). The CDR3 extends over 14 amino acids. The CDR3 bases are TGTGCCAGCAGCAGGACAGGGGCTGGAAACACCATATATTTT. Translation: CASSRTGAGNTIYF.

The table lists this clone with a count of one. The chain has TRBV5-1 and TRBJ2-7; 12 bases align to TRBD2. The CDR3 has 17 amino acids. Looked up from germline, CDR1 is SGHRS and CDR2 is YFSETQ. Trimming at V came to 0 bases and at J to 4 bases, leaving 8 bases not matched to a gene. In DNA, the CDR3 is TGCGCCAGCAGCTTGGGACTAGCGGGGGTACGAGGGTACGAGCAGTACTTC. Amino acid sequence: CASSLGLAGVRGYEQYF. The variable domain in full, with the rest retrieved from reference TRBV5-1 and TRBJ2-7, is KAGVTQTPRYLIKTRGQQVTLSCSPISGHRSVSWYQQTPGQGLQFLFEYFSETQRNKGNFPGRFSGRQFSNSRSEMNVSTLELGDSALYLCASSLGLAGVRGYEQYFGPGTRLTVT.

The CDR3 spells CASSSSGTENYEQYF. CDR3 bases: TGTGCCAGCAGTTCCTCCGGGACAGAAAATTACGAGCAGTACTTC. The chain is built from TRBV28 and TRBJ2-7; 7 bases are a match to TRBD1. V shed 4 bases and J 4 bases; nucleotides not matched to a gene: 10. CDR3 size: 15 residues. The germline CDR1 and CDR2 sequences are MDHEN and SYDVKM.

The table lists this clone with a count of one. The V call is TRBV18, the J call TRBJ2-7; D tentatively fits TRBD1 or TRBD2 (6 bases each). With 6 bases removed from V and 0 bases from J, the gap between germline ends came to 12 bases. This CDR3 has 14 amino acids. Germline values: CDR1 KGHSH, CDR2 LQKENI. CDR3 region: CASSPGDISYEQYF. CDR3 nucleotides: TGTGCCAGCTCCCCGGGGGACATCTCCTACGAGCAGTACTTC.

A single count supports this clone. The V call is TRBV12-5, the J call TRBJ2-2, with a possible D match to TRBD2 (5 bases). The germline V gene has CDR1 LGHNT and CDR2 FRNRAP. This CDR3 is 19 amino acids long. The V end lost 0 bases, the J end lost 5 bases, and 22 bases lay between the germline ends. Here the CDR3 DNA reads TGTGCTAGTGGTTTGGTTGCACGAGGGCTAGGGTTTGGGACCGGGGAGCTGTTTTTT. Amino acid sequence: CASGLVARGLGFGTGELFF.